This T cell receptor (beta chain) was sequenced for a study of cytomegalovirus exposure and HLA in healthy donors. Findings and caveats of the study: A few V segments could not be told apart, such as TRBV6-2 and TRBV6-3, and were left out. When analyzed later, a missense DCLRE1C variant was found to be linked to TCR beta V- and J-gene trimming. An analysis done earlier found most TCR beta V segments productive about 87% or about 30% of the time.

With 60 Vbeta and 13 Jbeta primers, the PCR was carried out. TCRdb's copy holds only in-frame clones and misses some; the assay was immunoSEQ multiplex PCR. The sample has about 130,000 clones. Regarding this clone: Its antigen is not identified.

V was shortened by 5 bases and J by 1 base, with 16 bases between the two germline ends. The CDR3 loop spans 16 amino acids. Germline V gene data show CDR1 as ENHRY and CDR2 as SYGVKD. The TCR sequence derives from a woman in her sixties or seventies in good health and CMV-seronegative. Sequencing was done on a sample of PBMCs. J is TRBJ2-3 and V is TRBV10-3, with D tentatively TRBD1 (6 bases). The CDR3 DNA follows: TGTGCCATCAGTCCTCGGACAGAGGGGGGCACAGATACGCAGTATTTT. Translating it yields CAISPRTEGGTDTQYF.